This T cell receptor beta chain appears in the sequencing data of a study of blood T cell repertoires in COVID-19. Whole-study context: PBMCs, B-cell-depleted T cells, or T cells provided the cDNA or gDNA that made up the material.

Authors' processing steps: Researchers report that nucleated cell counts were estimated from reference gene primer amplification. The protocol was immunoSEQ multiplex PCR, while the TCRdb copy is restricted to in-frame clones and leaves out a portion. Clonal size and the V and J genes are those of that table, whereas D and trimming came from the DNA. The table has roughly 200,000 clones, 80% to 85% seen once. Germline loops: CDR1 SNHLY, CDR2 FYNNEI. V lost 0 bases, J lost 4 bases, and 9 bases lay in between. This CDR3 is built from 14 residues. This chain connects TRBV2 to TRBJ1-2, with no clear D. The clonotype originates from a man aged 45-65 years with active or convalescent COVID-19. Sequencing was done on a sample of peripheral blood. The CDR3, as DNA: TGTGCCAGCAGTGAAGCGCTTCACAGCTATGGCTACACCTTC. This sequence encodes CASSEALHSYGYTF.